These T cell receptor beta chains were read from a single sample in a study of blood T cell repertoires in COVID-19. Assay: immunoSEQ multiplex PCR; the TCRdb copy retains only in-frame clones and omits some. Of 250,000 to 300,000 clones listed, 70% to 90% are singletons. The sample was peripheral blood. The receptor set was obtained from a woman aged 70 to 79 with acute or convalescent COVID-19. The CDR3 runs from the conserved cysteine through the conserved F or W. The order of the fields is V gene, J gene, D gene, CDR3 DNA, CDR3 protein. A D gene is named only where the DNA matches it firmly.

V: TRBV12-3/TRBV12-4
J: TRBJ1-1
D: TRBD1
DNA: TGTGCCAGCAGTGGGACAGGGGGAGGGGAAGCTTTCTTT
CDR3: CASSGTGGGEAFF

V: TRBV3-1/TRBV3-2
J: TRBJ2-1
D: TRBD2
DNA: TGTGCCAGCAGCCGGGAGGGTGAGCAGTTCTTC
CDR3: CASSREGEQFF

V: TRBV14
J: TRBJ1-1
D: .
DNA: TGTGCCAGCATCTTATCGACAACCATGACCACTGAAGCTTTCTTT
CDR3: CASILSTTMTTEAFF

V: TRBV12-3/TRBV12-4
J: TRBJ2-1
D: .
DNA: TGTGCCAGCAGCCGAGCCACCAATGAGCAGTTCTTC
CDR3: CASSRATNEQFF

V: TRBV9
J: TRBJ1-6
D: .
DNA: TGTGCCAGCAGCCTCGGGGGGTTGCGAAATTCACCCCTCCACTTT
CDR3: CASSLGGLRNSPLHF

V: TRBV27
J: TRBJ1-2
D: TRBD1
DNA: TGTGCCAGCAGTTCATACGGACAGGGGGATGGCTACACCTTC
CDR3: CASSSYGQGDGYTF

V: TRBV21-1
J: TRBJ2-5
D: .
DNA: TGTGCCAGGGCGGGGGGAGAGACCCAGTACTTC
CDR3: CARAGGETQYF

V: TRBV28
J: TRBJ2-1
D: TRBD2
DNA: TGTGCCAGCAGTTTCAGCGGGGGGGATGAGCAGTTCTTC
CDR3: CASSFSGGDEQFF

V: TRBV18
J: TRBJ2-7
D: TRBD2
DNA: TGTGCCAGCTCACCGCAGCGGGGGGGCCTCGACGAGCAGTACTTC
CDR3: CASSPQRGGLDEQYF

V: TRBV20-1
J: TRBJ2-4
D: TRBD2
DNA: TGCAGTGCTAGGGGAGGGAACATTCAGTACTTC
CDR3: CSARGGNIQYF

V: TRBV28
J: TRBJ2-1
D: .
DNA: TGTGCCAGCAGTCCGCTAGGGAGGGAGCAGTTCTTC
CDR3: CASSPLGREQFF

V: TRBV4-1
J: TRBJ1-6
D: .
DNA: TGCGCCAGCAGCCCGTATCGCTCAGGGGATTCACCCCTCCACTTT
CDR3: CASSPYRSGDSPLHF

V: TRBV3-1/TRBV3-2
J: TRBJ1-1
D: .
DNA: TGTGCCAGCAGCCAACTGAACAGGGCGGACACTGAAGCTTTCTTT
CDR3: CASSQLNRADTEAFF

V: TRBV6-4
J: TRBJ1-6
D: TRBD1
DNA: TGTGCCAGCAGCCTAACAGGGGGTCGGTCACCCCTCCACTTT
CDR3: CASSLTGGRSPLHF

V: TRBV20-1
J: TRBJ2-1
D: .
DNA: TGCAGTGCTAAGGGGAATGAGCAGTTCTTC
CDR3: CSAKGNEQFF

V: TRBV5-5
J: TRBJ2-7
D: .
DNA: TGTGCCAGCAGCCTGCCGGGGAATATCCCCTACGAGCAGTACTTC
CDR3: CASSLPGNIPYEQYF

V: TRBV2
J: TRBJ2-3
D: TRBD1
DNA: TGTGCCAGCAGCGAGGGGACAGCTAGCACAGATACGCAGTATTTT
CDR3: CASSEGTASTDTQYF

V: TRBV6-5
J: TRBJ2-7
D: .
DNA: TGTGCCAGCCGAGACTCCGCCGGGGTCGCCTACGAGCAGTACTTC
CDR3: CASRDSAGVAYEQYF

V: TRBV4-1
J: TRBJ2-7
D: .
DNA: TGCGCCAGCAGCCAAGATAAGGGGAAGGGGTCCAACGAGCAGTACTTC
CDR3: CASSQDKGKGSNEQYF

V: TRBV6-5
J: TRBJ2-2
D: .
DNA: TGTGCCAGCAGTTACTCTCCCGCGAACACCGGGGAGCTGTTTTTT
CDR3: CASSYSPANTGELFF

V: TRBV4-2
J: TRBJ2-3
D: .
DNA: TGTGCCAGCAGCCAAGAGGGGAGGCCTAGCACAGATACGCAGTATTTT
CDR3: CASSQEGRPSTDTQYF

V: TRBV27
J: TRBJ2-7
D: TRBD2
DNA: TGTGCCAGCAGTTTTGGTCCCCGGGGGGCCAGGAGCGGGGGCTACGAGCAGTACTTC
CDR3: CASSFGPRGARSGGYEQYF

V: TRBV15
J: TRBJ2-5
D: TRBD2
DNA: TGTGCCACCGGGACTAGCAAGGAGACCCAGTACTTC
CDR3: CATGTSKETQYF